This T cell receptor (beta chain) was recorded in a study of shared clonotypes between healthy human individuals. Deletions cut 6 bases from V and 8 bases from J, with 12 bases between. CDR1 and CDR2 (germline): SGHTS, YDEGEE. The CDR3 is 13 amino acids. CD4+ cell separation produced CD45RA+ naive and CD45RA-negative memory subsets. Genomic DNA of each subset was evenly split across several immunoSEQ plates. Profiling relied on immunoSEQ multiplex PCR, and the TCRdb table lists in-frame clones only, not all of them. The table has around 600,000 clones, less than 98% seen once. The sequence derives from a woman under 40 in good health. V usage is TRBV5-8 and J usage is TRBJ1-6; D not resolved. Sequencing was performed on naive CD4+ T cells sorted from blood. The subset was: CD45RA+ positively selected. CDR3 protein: CASTKWRDSPLHF. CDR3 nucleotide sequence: TGTGCCAGCACCAAGTGGCGGGATTCACCCCTCCACTTT.